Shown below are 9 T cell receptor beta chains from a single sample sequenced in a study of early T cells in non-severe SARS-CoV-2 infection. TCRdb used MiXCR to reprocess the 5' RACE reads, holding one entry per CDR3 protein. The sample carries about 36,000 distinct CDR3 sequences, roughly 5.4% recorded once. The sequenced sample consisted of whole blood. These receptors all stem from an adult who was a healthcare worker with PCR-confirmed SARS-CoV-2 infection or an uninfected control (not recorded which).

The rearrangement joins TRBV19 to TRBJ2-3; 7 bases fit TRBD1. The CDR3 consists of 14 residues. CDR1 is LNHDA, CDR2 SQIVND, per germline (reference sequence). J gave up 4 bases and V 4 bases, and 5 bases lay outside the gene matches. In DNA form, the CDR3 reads TGTGCCAGTAGTACCAGACAGGGTCCAGATACGCAGTATTTT. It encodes CASSTRQGPDTQYF.

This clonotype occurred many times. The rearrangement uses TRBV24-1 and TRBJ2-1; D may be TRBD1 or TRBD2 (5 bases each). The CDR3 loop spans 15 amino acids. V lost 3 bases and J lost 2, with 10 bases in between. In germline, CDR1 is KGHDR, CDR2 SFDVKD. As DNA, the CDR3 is TGTGCCACCAGTGATGGTCAGGGAGCCTACAATGAGCAGTTCTTC. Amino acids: CATSDGQGAYNEQFF.

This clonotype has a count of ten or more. CDR3 sequence: CASSLALSSYNEQFF. CDR3 coding DNA: TGTGCCAGCAGCTTAGCGCTGAGCTCCTACAATGAGCAGTTCTTC. This chain uses TRBV11-2 with TRBJ2-1; D is unresolved. The CDR3 is 15 amino acids. V lost 1 base and J lost 0, with 7 bases in between. Germline V CDR1 and CDR2: SGHAT, FQNNGV.

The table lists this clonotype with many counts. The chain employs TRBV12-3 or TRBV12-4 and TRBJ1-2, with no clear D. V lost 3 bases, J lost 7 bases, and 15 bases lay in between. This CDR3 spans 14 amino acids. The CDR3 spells CASSLVTGISGYTF. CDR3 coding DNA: TGTGCCAGCAGTTTGGTAACGGGGATATCTGGCTACACCTTC.

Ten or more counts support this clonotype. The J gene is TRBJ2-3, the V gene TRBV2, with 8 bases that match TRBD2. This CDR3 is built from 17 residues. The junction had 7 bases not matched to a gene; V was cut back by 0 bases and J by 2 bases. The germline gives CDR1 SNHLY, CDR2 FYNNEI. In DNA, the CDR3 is TGTGCCAGCAGTGAAGCCGGGGCGGGGGGTTACACAGATACGCAGTATTTT. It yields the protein CASSEAGAGGYTDTQYF.

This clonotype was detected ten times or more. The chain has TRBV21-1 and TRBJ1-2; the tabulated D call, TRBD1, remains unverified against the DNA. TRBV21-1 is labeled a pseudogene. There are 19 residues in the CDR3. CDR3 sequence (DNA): TGTGCCAGCAGCGCCCCGGGGGACGGACAGCGGACTTCTAACTATGGCTACACCTTC. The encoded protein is CASSAPGDGQRTSNYGYTF.

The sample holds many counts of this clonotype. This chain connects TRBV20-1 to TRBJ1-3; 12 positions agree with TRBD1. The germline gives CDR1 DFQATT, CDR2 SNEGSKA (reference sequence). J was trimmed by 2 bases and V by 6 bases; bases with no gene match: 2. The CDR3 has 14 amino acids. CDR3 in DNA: TGCAGTGCCCGGGACAGGGGGCCTGGAAACACCATATATTTT. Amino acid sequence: CSARDRGPGNTIYF.

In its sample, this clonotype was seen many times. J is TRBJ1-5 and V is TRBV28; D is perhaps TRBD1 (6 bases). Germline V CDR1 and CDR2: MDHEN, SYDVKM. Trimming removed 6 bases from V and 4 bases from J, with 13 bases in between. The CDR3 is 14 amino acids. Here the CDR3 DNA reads TGTGCCAGCAGCAACAGGGCCCGTAATCAGCCCCAGCATTTT. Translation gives CASSNRARNQPQHF. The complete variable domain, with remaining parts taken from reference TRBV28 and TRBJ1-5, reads DVKVTQSSRYLVKRTGEKVFLECVQDMDHENMFWYRQDPGLGLRLIYFSYDVKMKEKGDIPEGYSVSREKKERFSLILESASTNQTSMYLCASSNRARNQPQHFGDGTRLSIL.

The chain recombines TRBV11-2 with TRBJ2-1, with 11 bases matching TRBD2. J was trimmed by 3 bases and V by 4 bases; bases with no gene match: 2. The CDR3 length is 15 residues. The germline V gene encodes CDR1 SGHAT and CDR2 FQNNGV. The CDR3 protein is CASSSGLADYNEQFF. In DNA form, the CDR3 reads TGTGCCAGCAGCTCGGGACTAGCGGACTACAATGAGCAGTTCTTC. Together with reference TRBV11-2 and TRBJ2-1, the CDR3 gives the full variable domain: EAGVAQSPRYKIIEKRQSVAFWCNPISGHATLYWYQQILGQGPKLLIQFQNNGVVDDSQLPKDRFSAERLKGVDSTLKIQPAKLEDSAVYLCASSSGLADYNEQFFGPGTRLTVL.